These 7 T cell receptor beta chains were sequenced from one sample in a study of T cells in Graves' hyperthyroidism and ophthalmopathy. Regions amplified from RNA transcripts were the TCR beta CDR3 regions. TCR CDR3 underwent first-round RT-PCR with the HTBI primer set. TCRdb used MiXCR to reprocess the multiplex PCR reads, holding one entry per CDR3 protein. The repertoire holds fewer than 300,000 distinct CDR3 sequences, with approximately 16% as singletons. The specimen sequenced was blood. These receptors came from a woman in her forties or fifties with Graves' hyperthyroidism that later progressed to Graves' ophthalmopathy.

About this clonotype: Just one base apart from a much larger clone, this may be a read error. The V gene is TRBV3-1, the J gene TRBJ2-2; 9 bases are shared with TRBD1. The CDR3 spans 17 residues. The germline V gene has CDR1 LGHDT and CDR2 YNNKEL (reference sequence). Trimming at V came to 1 base and at J to 9 bases, leaving 12 bases not matched to a gene. The CDR3 protein is CASSQARRGTGTRELFF. For the CDR3, the DNA is TGTGCCAGCAGCCAAGCTAGAAGGGGGACAGGGACCAGGGAGCTGTTTTTT.

This clonotype was seen a few times. V is TRBV6-1 and J is TRBJ1-2, with TRBD1 matching 9 bases. J lost 4 bases, V lost 5 bases, and 8 bases had no gene match. The V gene's germline CDR1 is MNHNS and CDR2 SASEGT. The CDR3 has 15 residues. The CDR3 protein is CASSSGTGWGYGYTF. CDR3 nucleotide sequence: TGTGCCAGCAGTTCCGGGACAGGGTGGGGCTATGGCTACACCTTC.

This clonotype was seen many times. This chain links TRBV11-2 with TRBJ2-2; 9 nucleotides align to TRBD1. J gave up 6 bases and V 4 bases, and 9 bases lay outside the gene matches. CDR1 and CDR2 from the germline V gene are SGHAT and FQNNGV. The CDR3 has 16 amino acids. The CDR3 here is CASSSYRGRKAGELFF. DNA of the CDR3: TGTGCCAGCAGCTCCTACAGGGGGCGTAAGGCCGGGGAGCTGTTTTTT.

This clonotype was observed many times. The V call is TRBV4-1, the J call TRBJ2-3; D may be TRBD1 (5 bases). The V gene lost 4 bases and the J gene lost 0 bases, with 11 bases spanning the gap. The CDR3 covers 15 residues. Germline V gives CDR1 MGHRA, CDR2 YSYEKL. Here the CDR3 DNA reads TGCGCCAGCAGCCGAAGCCAGGGAAGCACAGATACGCAGTATTTT. Translation: CASSRSQGSTDTQYF.

This clonotype was counted many times. V is TRBV5-1 and J is TRBJ2-7; 7 nucleotides match TRBD2. The length of the CDR3 is 15 residues. Germline lookup yields CDR1 SGHRS and CDR2 YFSETQ. V lost 4 bases and J lost 3; bases outside the gene matches: 10. CDR3 sequence (DNA): TGCGCCAGCAGCCTGGTCGGCCGGGGGGACTACGAGCAGTACTTC. Its translation: CASSLVGRGDYEQYF.

At least ten counts were recorded for this clonotype. One end of the junction varies from germline; a read error may be responsible. The gene calls are TRBV15 and TRBJ2-3; 9 nucleotides match TRBD2. This CDR3 region has 18 residues. The germline gives CDR1 LNHNV, CDR2 YYDKDF (reference sequence). The DNA for the CDR3 is TGTGCCACCAGCAGAGATACTCTGGCGGGAGGGCCCACAGATGCGCAGTATTTT. Encoded protein: CATSRDTLAGGPTDAQYF. The full variable domain, rest sourced from reference TRBV15 and TRBJ2-3, is DAMVIQNPRYQVTQFGKPVTLSCSQTLNHNVMYWYQQKSSQAPKLLFHYYDKDFNNEADTPDNFQSRRPNTSFCFLDIRSPGLGDTAMYLCATSRDTLAGGPTDAQYFGPGTRLTVL.

This sequence joins TRBV27 and TRBJ2-7, with TRBD2 matching over 11 bases. CDR1 and CDR2 from the germline V gene are MNHEY and SMNVEV (reference sequence). The J segment lost 3 bases and the V segment lost 6 bases, leaving 7 bases of the junction unmatched. CDR3 size: 15 residues. The CDR3 loop is CASRTTSGAHYEQYF. The CDR3 nucleotides read TGTGCCAGCAGGACGACTAGCGGGGCCCACTACGAGCAGTACTTC.